Listed here are 7 T cell receptor beta chains from one sample, sequenced in a study of cytomegalovirus exposure and HLA in healthy donors. The PCR employed 60 Vbeta primers together with 13 Jbeta primers. Produced via immunoSEQ multiplex PCR; TCRdb's table is partial and in-frame only. Of about 180,000 clones in the sample, almost 85% were seen once. The sequencing sample was made of PBMCs. The receptors were gathered from a woman aged 45-65 years in good health and CMV-seronegative.

V is TRBV4-3 and J is TRBJ2-3, with 7 bases fitting TRBD2. V was clipped by 3 bases and J by 6 bases; unmatched bases: 21. The V gene's germline CDR1 is LGHNA and CDR2 YSLEER. The CDR3 has 19 residues. CDR3 amino acids: CASSQGARGGGRLGDTQYF. The CDR3 DNA reads TGCGCCAGCAGCCAGGGTGCGCGGGGCGGGGGACGTCTTGGGGATACGCAGTATTTT.

This chain links TRBV2 with TRBJ2-3, with no clear D. The CDR3 runs 14 residues. Germline values: CDR1 SNHLY, CDR2 FYNNEI. The V end lost 2 bases, the J end lost 0 bases, and 6 bases lay between the germline ends. The DNA for the CDR3 is TGTGCCAGCAGTGAACTTTCTAGCACAGATACGCAGTATTTT. Amino acid sequence: CASSELSSTDTQYF.

This clone was counted a few times. The chain links TRBV13 to TRBJ2-3, with TRBD2 matching 11 bases. CDR1 is PRHDT and CDR2 is FYEKMQ in the germline V gene (reference sequence). Trimming took 5 bases from V and 0 from J; bases not matched to a gene: 10. There are 18 residues in the CDR3. CDR3 nucleotide sequence: TGTGCCAGCAGCCCTAGAGGACTAGCGGGCCCTAGCACAGATACGCAGTATTTT. Translating it yields CASSPRGLAGPSTDTQYF.

V is TRBV15 and J is TRBJ2-3; 8 bases are a match to TRBD1. This CDR3 comprises 17 residues. Germline V gene data show CDR1 as LNHNV and CDR2 as YYDKDF (reference sequence). With 1 base clipped from V and 6 bases from J, the junction kept 12 bases outside the gene matches. CDR3 amino acids: CATSRGAGGKTMDTQYF. CDR3 nucleotide sequence: TGTGCCACCAGCAGAGGGGCAGGGGGCAAAACAATGGATACGCAGTATTTT.

The rearrangement links TRBV30 to TRBJ2-1; 7 nucleotides agree with TRBD1. This CDR3 comprises 11 residues. J gave up 7 bases and V 5 bases, and 2 bases lay outside the gene matches. CDR1 and CDR2 from the germline V gene are GTSNPN and SVGIG (reference sequence). CDR3 in amino acids: CAWDRENEQFF. In DNA, the CDR3 is TGTGCCTGGGACAGGGAGAATGAGCAGTTCTTC.

The rearrangement links TRBV27 to TRBJ2-1, with 12 bases aligning to TRBD2. The CDR3 covers 14 residues. CDR1 and CDR2 from the germline V gene are MNHEY and SMNVEV (reference sequence). V trimming: 7 bases; J trimming: 6 bases; junction bases outside the gene matches: 4. The DNA for the CDR3 is TGTGCCAGCAACCGACTAGCGGGAGTCAATGAGCAGTTCTTC. Residues: CASNRLAGVNEQFF.

The CDR3 reads CASCRLRDNSPLHF. CDR3 in DNA: TGTGCCAGCTGCCGTTTGAGGGATAATTCACCCCTCCACTTT. The V gene is TRBV2, the J gene TRBJ1-6; D not certain. This CDR3 is built from 14 residues. CDR1 and CDR2 from the germline V gene are SNHLY and FYNNEI. Trimming cost V 8 bases and J 5 bases, with 13 bases left between them.